A single T cell receptor (beta chain) is shown here with its context. The entry originates in a study of blood T cells in healthy people across ages. With a J-beta primer mix and a sample-barcoded 5' primer, a second PCR ran 7 to 11 cycles. Each TCR beta cDNA got a 12-nucleotide random molecular identifier. TCRdb re-analysed the 5' RACE reads in MiXCR, keeping a single row per CDR3 protein. The sample lists about 1.8 million distinct CDR3 sequences, about 50% seen once, with around 2.1% in the top ten. CDR1 is LGHNA, CDR2 YSLEER, per germline. With V trimmed by 5 bases and J by 9 bases, 18 bases remained unmatched. This CDR3 is built from 17 residues. Every donor provided approximately 10 milliliters of peripheral blood.

This clonotype originated in a woman aged 40-49 years in good health. The chain carries TRBV4-3 and TRBJ2-1; 8 bases are shared with TRBD2. Sequenced sample: blood. The CDR3 nucleotides read TGCGCCAGCAGCAGACACTCCGGGACTAGGGAGATGGGTGAGCAGTTCTTC. Translated, it gives CASSRHSGTREMGEQFF.